Below are 2 T cell receptor beta chains sequenced from a single sample in a study of T cell responses to AZD1222 COVID-19 vaccine. The protocol was immunoSEQ multiplex PCR, while the TCRdb copy is restricted to in-frame clones and leaves out a portion. The sample consists of tens of thousands of clones, about 90% of them appearing once. The sample here was peripheral blood, taken 28 days after the second AZD1222 dose. The source of these receptors is an adult who received the AZD1222 COVID-19 vaccine.

The chain couples TRBV30 to TRBJ1-1; TRBD1 agrees at 9 bases. Trimming removed 0 bases from V and 9 bases from J; junction bases left unmatched: 11. Germline CDR1 and CDR2: GTSNPN and SVGIG (reference sequence). The CDR3 contains 15 residues. The chain's CDR3 is CAWSVNLPGQGQAFF. The DNA for the CDR3 is TGTGCCTGGAGTGTAAACTTACCGGGACAGGGACAAGCTTTCTTT.

The rearrangement links TRBV6-5 to TRBJ1-2, with a possible D match to TRBD1 (6 bases). Trimming pared 6 bases from V and 4 bases from J, leaving 12 bases between. CDR1 and CDR2 (germline): MNHEY, SVGAGI. CDR3 length: 13 residues. CDR3 bases: TGTGCCAGCAGGCTACAGGGTCGCTATGGCTACACCTTC. Translating it yields CASRLQGRYGYTF.